A single sample gave rise to the 20 T cell receptor beta chains below, sequenced in a study of technical replicates of blood from several donors. Libraries were prepared by immunoSEQ multiplex PCR; TCRdb keeps only in-frame clonotypes and omits some of them. The data contain roughly 80,000 clones, roughly nine tenths of them singletons. The specimen was T cells isolated from PBMCs. These receptors all come from a human donor in good health.

This rearrangement joins TRBV4-1 to TRBJ2-5; tentatively, D is TRBD2 (6 bases). V gave up 2 bases and J gave up 2 bases, with 12 bases separating them. Germline values: CDR1 MGHRA, CDR2 YSYEKL. CDR3 length: 15 residues. The CDR3 spells CASSQFAGIQETQYF. CDR3 DNA: TGCGCCAGCAGCCAATTCGCGGGAATACAAGAGACCCAGTACTTC.

In regard to this clone: Sequence at one end of the junction differs from germline and may be a read error. V is TRBV6-1 and J is TRBJ1-2; 7 nucleotides match TRBD1. CDR1 is MNHNS, CDR2 SASEGT, per germline. The CDR3 spans 14 residues. This CDR3 reads CASKVTGDGYGDTF. The DNA for the CDR3 is TGTGCCAGCAAGGTCACAGGGGATGGCTATGGCGACACCTTC.

The V gene is TRBV20-1, the J gene TRBJ1-4; 8 bases agree with TRBD1. The CDR3 has 11 amino acids. J gave up 7 bases and V 5 bases, and 0 bases lay outside the gene matches. CDR1 DFQATT and CDR2 SNEGSKA come from the germline V gene (reference sequence). As DNA, the CDR3 is TGCAGTGCTGACAGGGGTGAAAAACTGTTTTTT. It yields the protein CSADRGEKLFF.

The rearrangement joins TRBV4-1 to TRBJ2-7; D is possibly TRBD1 (5 bases). The CDR3 is made up of 12 amino acids. Deletions cut 4 bases from V and 4 bases from J, with 8 bases between. Germline CDR1 MGHRA, CDR2 YSYEKL. CDR3 sequence reads: CASSLQGYEQYF. DNA of the CDR3: TGCGCCAGCAGCCTCCAGGGTTACGAGCAGTACTTC.

The rearrangement uses TRBV11-2 and TRBJ1-1; D remains ambiguous. The V and J ends lost 4 bases and 11 bases respectively, with 23 bases between them. The germline CDR1 and CDR2 sequences are SGHAT and FQNNGV. The CDR3 is 15 amino acids. CDR3 loop: CASSSPRGARVGAFF. In DNA, the CDR3 is TGTGCCAGCAGCTCGCCCCGGGGAGCAAGAGTTGGGGCTTTCTTT.

The CDR3 sequence: CASSRQGAGTQYF. CDR3 coding DNA: TGTGCCAGCAGCCGACAGGGGGCTGGTACGCAGTATTTT. The chain has TRBV5-4 and TRBJ2-3; 10 bases line up with TRBD1. V lost 4 bases to trimming and J lost 8 bases; unmatched junction nucleotides: 4. In germline, CDR1 is SGHNT, CDR2 YYREEE (reference sequence). There are 13 residues in the CDR3. Full variable domain (outside the CDR3, taken from reference TRBV5-4 and TRBJ2-3): ETGVTQSPTHLIKTRGQQVTLRCSSQSGHNTVSWYQQALGQGPQFIFQYYREEENGRGNFPPRFSGLQFPNYSSELNVNALELDDSALYLCASSRQGAGTQYFGPGTRLTVL.

The chain employs TRBV14 and TRBJ2-2; D call uncertain. Germline values: CDR1 SGHDN, CDR2 FVKESK. Trimming cost V 1 base and J 5 bases, with 5 bases left between them. The CDR3 has 13 amino acids. The CDR3 DNA sequence: TGTGCCAGCAGCCAAGGTAGAACCGGGGAGCTGTTTTTT. Protein sequence: CASSQGRTGELFF.

This clone has a single count. CDR3 in DNA: TGCGCCAGCAGCTTAAAGGGAGTTACTGAAGCTTTCTTT. This sequence encodes CASSLKGVTEAFF. V is TRBV5-1 and J is TRBJ1-1; no firm D call. The CDR3 is 13 residues long. Trimming took 2 bases from V and 5 from J, leaving 10 bases between them. Germline-derived CDR1 and CDR2 are SGHRS and YFSETQ.

The chain uses TRBV30 and TRBJ2-1; TRBD2 agrees at 13 bases. This CDR3 is built from 17 residues. Per germline, CDR1 GTSNPN and CDR2 SVGIG (reference sequence). V was pared by 1 base and J by 7 bases, with 10 bases of the junction left unmatched. The CDR3 region is CAWSAQITSGGENEQFF. The CDR3 bases are TGTGCCTGGAGTGCTCAAATAACTAGCGGGGGGGAAAATGAGCAGTTCTTC. Supplemented by reference TRBV30 and TRBJ2-1, the full variable domain reads SQTIHQWPATLVQPVGSPLSLECTVEGTSNPNLYWYRQAAGRGLQLLFYSVGIGQISSEVPQNLSASRPQDRQFILSSKKLLLSDSGFYLCAWSAQITSGGENEQFFGPGTRLTVL.

This sequence joins TRBV11-2 and TRBJ1-5, with TRBD1 identical over 8 bases. Germline CDR1 SGHAT, CDR2 FQNNGV. Trimming at V came to 3 bases and at J to 10 bases, leaving 8 bases not matched to a gene. This CDR3 comprises 14 residues. This CDR3 is CASSLTGDDRPQHF. The DNA for the CDR3 is TGTGCCAGCAGCTTGACAGGGGACGATCGACCCCAGCATTTT. Based on the CDR3 plus reference TRBV11-2 and TRBJ1-5, the full variable domain is EAGVAQSPRYKIIEKRQSVAFWCNPISGHATLYWYQQILGQGPKLLIQFQNNGVVDDSQLPKDRFSAERLKGVDSTLKIQPAKLEDSAVYLCASSLTGDDRPQHFGDGTRLSIL.

The chain joins TRBV13 to TRBJ2-7, with a tentative D call TRBD1 (6 bases). The germline V gene encodes CDR1 PRHDT and CDR2 FYEKMQ (reference sequence). The CDR3 is made up of 15 amino acids. Trimming removed 4 bases from V and 2 bases from J, with 15 bases in between. The CDR3 loop reads CASSSKHRDPYEQYF. The CDR3 DNA reads as TGTGCCAGCAGCTCAAAACACAGGGACCCCTACGAGCAGTACTTC.

V is TRBV7-9 and J is TRBJ2-5, with 8 positions matching TRBD2. The CDR3 covers 14 residues. Germline CDR1 is SEHNR and CDR2 is FQNEAQ (reference sequence). After removal of 5 bases from V and 6 bases from J, the junction contained 8 bases not matched to a gene. The CDR3: CASSQGASGQTQYF. CDR3 in DNA: TGTGCCAGCAGCCAAGGGGCTAGCGGGCAGACCCAGTACTTC.

The chain recombines TRBV5-1 with TRBJ1-5, with 8 bases aligning to TRBD1. The CDR3 length is 13 residues. V dropped 4 bases and J dropped 4; count of bases not matched to a gene: 1. Per the germline V gene, CDR1 is SGHRS and CDR2 is YFSETQ. CDR3 nucleotides: TGCGCCAGCAGCCGGACAGGGAATCAGCCCCAGCATTTT. It is translated as CASSRTGNQPQHF.

This chain connects TRBV15 to TRBJ2-6, with D unresolved. This CDR3 contains 16 residues. Trimming removed 0 bases from V and 4 bases from J, with 10 bases in between. The germline gives CDR1 LNHNV, CDR2 YYDKDF (reference sequence). CDR3 region: CATSRDARSGANVLTF. CDR3 nucleotide sequence: TGTGCCACCAGCAGAGATGCCCGGTCCGGGGCCAACGTCCTGACTTTC. Complete variable domain (other parts from reference TRBV15 and TRBJ2-6): DAMVIQNPRYQVTQFGKPVTLSCSQTLNHNVMYWYQQKSSQAPKLLFHYYDKDFNNEADTPDNFQSRRPNTSFCFLDIRSPGLGDTAMYLCATSRDARSGANVLTFGAGSRLTVL.

The chain has TRBV4-2 and TRBJ1-1; D gene ambiguous. V was pared by 0 bases and J by 3 bases, with 17 bases between. Germline V gene sequence: CDR1 LGHNA, CDR2 YNFKEQ. The CDR3 has 17 amino acids. The CDR3 protein is CASSQDLGMGGHTEAFF. In DNA form, the CDR3 reads TGTGCCAGCAGCCAAGATCTCGGGATGGGAGGCCACACTGAAGCTTTCTTT.

The J gene is TRBJ2-3, the V gene TRBV10-1, with TRBD2 matching over 8 bases. Germline CDR1 reads WNHNN; CDR2 reads SYGVQD (reference sequence). J was trimmed by 2 bases and V by 6 bases; bases with no gene match: 7. This CDR3 comprises 15 residues. The CDR3 region has the DNA TGCGCCAGCAGACGCACTAGCGGAGACACAGATACGCAGTATTTT. Translation: CASRRTSGDTDTQYF.

The CDR3 loop reads CASSPTSTGGDEQFF. CDR3 DNA sequence: TGTGCCAGCAGTCCAACCTCGACTGGGGGGGATGAGCAGTTCTTC. The chain joins TRBV2 to TRBJ2-1; 7 nucleotides agree with TRBD2. The germline CDR1 and CDR2 sequences are SNHLY and FYNNEI. This CDR3 has 15 amino acids. The ends lost 5 bases at V and 8 bases at J; junction bases unmatched: 12.

V is TRBV19 and J is TRBJ1-5; 7 positions agree with TRBD1. Germline assignment: CDR1 LNHDA and CDR2 SQIVND (reference sequence). Trimming cost V 5 bases and J 0 bases; bases outside gene matches: 7. The CDR3 contains 16 residues. The CDR3 nucleotides read TGTGCCAGTAGTGCCCGGGACAGTAATAGCAATCAGCCCCAGCATTTT. Protein product: CASSARDSNSNQPQHF.

Here the CDR3 DNA reads TGTGCCAGCAGTCCAGGGGAGGGCGAGCAGTACTTC. It encodes CASSPGEGEQYF. The chain uses TRBV27 and TRBJ2-7; possibly TRBD2 for D (7 bases). Germline lookup yields CDR1 MNHEY and CDR2 SMNVEV (reference sequence). The CDR3 has 12 amino acids. V lost 5 bases and J lost 6, with 11 bases in between.

The V call is TRBV4-2, the J call TRBJ2-4; 12 positions agree with TRBD2. The CDR3 sequence is 17 residues long. The V segment lost 4 bases and the J segment 8 bases; nucleotides outside the gene matches: 12. Germline V CDR1 and CDR2: LGHNA, YNFKEQ. CDR3 amino acids: CASSPLNMTSGRDIQYF. The CDR3 bases are TGTGCCAGCAGCCCCCTAAATATGACTAGCGGGAGAGACATTCAGTACTTC.